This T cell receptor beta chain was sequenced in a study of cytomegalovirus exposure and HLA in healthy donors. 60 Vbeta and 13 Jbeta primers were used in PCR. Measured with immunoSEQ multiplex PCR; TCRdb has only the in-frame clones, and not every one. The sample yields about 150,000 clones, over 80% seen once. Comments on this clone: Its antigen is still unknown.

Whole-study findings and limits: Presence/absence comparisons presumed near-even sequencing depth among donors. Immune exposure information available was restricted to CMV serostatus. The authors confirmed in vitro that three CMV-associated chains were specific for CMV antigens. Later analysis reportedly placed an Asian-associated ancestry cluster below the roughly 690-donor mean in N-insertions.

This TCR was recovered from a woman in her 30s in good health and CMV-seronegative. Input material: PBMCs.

The CDR3 reads CASSLQDGSYTF. In nucleotides, the CDR3 is TGCGCCAGCAGCTTGCAGGATGGCAGCTACACCTTC. The V and J genes are TRBV5-1 and TRBJ1-2; D call uncertain. CDR1 and CDR2 from the germline V gene are SGHRS and YFSETQ. V lost 1 base, J lost 9 bases, and 10 bases lay in between. The CDR3 contains 12 residues.